This is a list of T cell receptor beta chains from one sample in a study of T-cell memory formation after mild COVID-19. TCRdb itself ran the 5' RACE reads through MiXCR, one entry per CDR3 protein. The data hold approximately 240,000 distinct CDR3 sequences, with less than 20% observed a single time. Sequencing was done on a sample of PBMCs or a T cell subset sorted from them (not recorded which). These receptors came from a man between 18 and 29 years old who had mild COVID-19 (a few samples of this study predate the infection). Cell type and time point are not known. Each CDR3 is given with its conserved first and last residue. D genes are given only for firm matches. Size values are once, few and many counts, or a class for expanded clones, and some rows have none.

>.|TRBJ2-1|TRBV6-2/TRBV6-3|.
CASSYAWAGNNEQFF
TGTGCCAGCAGTTACGCTTGGGCAGGAAACAATGAGCAGTTCTTC
>TRBD1|TRBJ1-4|TRBV30|.
CASPSGTGDEKLFF
TGTGCCTCACCCTCGGGGACAGGGGATGAAAAACTGTTTTTT
>.|TRBJ2-1|TRBV7-2|many
CASLGGAEQFF
TGTGCCAGCTTGGGTGGAGCGGAGCAGTTCTTC
>TRBD1|TRBJ1-2|TRBV4-1|.
CASSQDRSDRGAGYTF
TGCGCCAGCAGCCAAGATCGCAGTGACAGGGGCGCTGGCTACACCTTC
>.|TRBJ2-3|TRBV20-1|few
CSAPAEGSDTQYF
TGCAGTGCTCCGGCGGAGGGTTCAGATACGCAGTATTTT
>.|TRBJ2-1|TRBV6-6|.
CASRPPLGNEQFF
TGTGCCAGCAGGCCCCCCTTGGGTAATGAGCAGTTCTTC
>TRBD2|TRBJ2-2|TRBV6-6|few
CASSSGGGELFF
TGTGCCAGCTCCAGCGGGGGCGGGGAGCTGTTTTTT
>.|TRBJ1-5|TRBV20-1|.
CSARDYRDQPQHF
TGCAGTGCTAGAGATTATAGGGATCAGCCCCAGCATTTT
>TRBD2|TRBJ2-5|TRBV7-2|.
CGTGGPGETQYF
TGTGGGACGGGGGGGCCTGGAGAGACCCAGTACTTC
>TRBD1|TRBJ2-1|TRBV23-1|.
CASNRGSAYNEQFF
TGCGCCAGTAACAGGGGATCGGCCTACAATGAGCAGTTCTTC
>.|TRBJ1-1|TRBV20-1|few
CSARGTWNTEAFF
TGCAGTGCTAGAGGGACATGGAACACTGAAGCTTTCTTT
>.|TRBJ2-3|TRBV5-6|.
CASSLPGESADTQYF
TGTGCCAGCAGCTTGCCAGGGGAGAGCGCAGATACGCAGTATTTT
>TRBD1|TRBJ1-3|TRBV28|few
CASSSGTGPRNTIYF
TGTGCCAGCAGTTCGGGGACAGGGCCTCGAAACACCATATATTTT
>.|TRBJ2-1|TRBV5-1|.
CASILGGLQGPFF
TGCGCCAGCATCTTGGGTGGCCTCCAAGGGCCGTTCTTC
>.|TRBJ2-3|TRBV6-5|few
CASSYIGGRGGKLDTQYF
TGTGCCAGCAGTTACATTGGGGGGAGAGGGGGGAAATTAGATACGCAGTATTTT
>.|TRBJ1-2|TRBV20-1|few
CSAASDGRVGGYTF
TGCAGTGCAGCCTCGGACGGAAGAGTGGGGGGCTACACCTTC
>.|TRBJ1-5|TRBV20-1|.
CSARSGFHSNQPQHF
TGCAGTGCTAGATCGGGGTTTCATAGCAATCAGCCCCAGCATTTT
>.|TRBJ1-2|TRBV5-1|few
CASSYGTVVYGYTF
TGCGCCAGCAGCTACGGGACTGTGGTCTATGGCTACACCTTC
>TRBD1|TRBJ2-3|TRBV7-9|few
CASGGQGTDTQYF
TGTGCCAGCGGGGGACAGGGCACAGATACGCAGTATTTT
>.|TRBJ2-7|TRBV20-1|.
CSARDPRTFGSYEQYF
TGCAGTGCTAGAGATCCAAGGACCTTCGGCTCCTACGAGCAGTACTTC
>.|TRBJ2-3|TRBV5-1|few
CASSVQGPRTDTQYF
TGCGCCAGCAGCGTCCAGGGGCCTCGCACAGATACGCAGTATTTT
>.|TRBJ2-3|TRBV20-1|few
CSASGADTQYF
TGCAGTGCTAGCGGGGCAGATACGCAGTATTTT
>.|TRBJ2-2|TRBV10-2|few
CASSERGNGELFF
TGCGCCAGCAGTGAGCGGGGGAACGGGGAGCTGTTTTTT
>.|TRBJ1-6|TRBV12-3/TRBV12-4|few
CASSKQGYNSPLHF
TGTGCCAGCAGCAAACAGGGATATAATTCACCCCTCCACTTT
>.|TRBJ2-3|TRBV12-3/TRBV12-4|.
CASSLAGTQYF
TGTGCCAGCAGCCTTGCGGGTACGCAGTATTTT
>.|TRBJ2-1|TRBV6-2/TRBV6-3|many
CASSYVGGSEQFF
TGTGCCAGCAGTTACGTGGGGGGTAGTGAGCAGTTCTTC
>TRBD2|TRBJ2-3|TRBV4-3|few
CASSQDPALAGFTTDTQYF
TGCGCCAGCAGCCAAGATCCGGCCCTAGCGGGGTTCACCACAGATACGCAGTATTTT
>.|TRBJ1-5|TRBV7-6|few
CASSLGVGISNQPQHF
TGTGCCAGCAGCCTCGGGGTGGGAATTAGCAATCAGCCCCAGCATTTT
>.|TRBJ1-1|TRBV21-1|.
CASSPRVGVKREAFF
TGTGCCAGCAGCCCCAGGGTGGGCGTCAAGAGGGAAGCTTTCTTT
>.|TRBJ1-6|TRBV12-3/TRBV12-4|.
CASRGAVWSPLHF
TGTGCCAGCAGGGGGGCGGTCTGGTCACCCCTCCACTTT
>.|TRBJ1-5|TRBV20-1|few
CSARQDGLSNQPQHF
TGCAGTGCTAGACAGGATGGGTTGAGCAATCAGCCCCAGCATTTT
>.|TRBJ2-3|TRBV4-3|many
CASSPSWGNTDTQYF
TGCGCCAGCAGCCCGTCTTGGGGAAACACAGATACGCAGTATTTT
>.|TRBJ1-1|TRBV4-1|many
CASSQVAGRAFF
TGCGCCAGCAGCCAAGTGGCAGGGAGGGCTTTCTTT
>.|TRBJ2-2|TRBV5-1|few
CASSLRLSTGELFF
TGCGCCAGCAGCTTGAGGTTGAGCACCGGGGAGCTGTTTTTT
>TRBD1|TRBJ2-4|TRBV7-2|few
CASSLRGTGNIQYF
TGTGCCAGCAGCTTAAGGGGGACAGGGAACATTCAGTACTTC
>.|TRBJ2-5|TRBV3-2|many
CASSPGFEETQYF
TGTGCCAGCAGCCCCGGATTTGAAGAGACCCAGTACTTC
>TRBD1|TRBJ1-1|TRBV6-2/TRBV6-3|.
CASSLTGGSNTEAFF
TGTGCCAGCAGTTTGACAGGGGGTTCCAACACTGAAGCTTTCTTT
>TRBD1|TRBJ1-6|TRBV27|many
CASSFRGRGSPLHF
TGTGCCAGCAGTTTCAGGGGGCGTGGATCACCCCTCCACTTT
>.|TRBJ1-3|TRBV7-3|.
CASSLVDGDTIYF
TGTGCCAGCAGCTTAGTAGACGGGGACACCATATATTTT
>TRBD1|TRBJ2-4|TRBV12-3/TRBV12-4|.
CASSQTGGWDIQYF
TGTGCCAGCAGCCAAACAGGGGGATGGGACATTCAGTACTTC